The sequence of this T cell receptor beta chain was determined in a study of T cell responses to AZD1222 COVID-19 vaccine. This CDR3 has 14 amino acids. Germline CDR1 is SGHTA and CDR2 is FQGNSA. V was trimmed by 5 bases and J by 5 bases, leaving 16 bases between them. This clone appeared a single time. Its specificity is not known. Study conclusions and caveats: CD4 TCRs linked to vaccination spanned spike, dominating at 160-218 and 743-854.

Clones were sequenced by immunoSEQ multiplex PCR, and TCRdb holds only the in-frame ones, with some missing. The sample has roughly 100,000 clones, approximately 87% seen once; the top ten hold 2% to 3%. The gene calls are TRBV7-2 and TRBJ2-7; D perhaps matches TRBD1 (6 bases). This clonotype originated in an adult in good health. The source material was peripheral blood, sampled on day 0 of AZD1222 vaccination. The CDR3 sequence: CASSPAGVANEQYF. In DNA, the CDR3 is TGTGCCAGCAGCCCCGCAGGGGTTGCGAACGAGCAGTACTTC.